The 32 T cell receptor beta chains reported below all come from one sample, sequenced in a study of control samples from healthy donors and cancer patients. This table comes from immunoSEQ multiplex PCR, and its TCRdb copy is limited to in-frame clones, with some not included. Of 60,000 to 65,000 clones listed, 85% were seen once; the top ten hold 4.5% to 7%. Material: blood. The receptors stem from a man in his forties in good health.

V gene TRBV4-2 combines with J gene TRBJ2-7, with TRBD2 matching over 7 bases. The length of the CDR3 is 17 residues. Per germline, CDR1 LGHNA and CDR2 YNFKEQ. The V segment lost 0 bases and the J segment 7 bases; nucleotides outside the gene matches: 15. This CDR3 reads CASSQDLPGGRAGEQYF. Written as DNA, the CDR3 is TGTGCCAGCAGCCAAGATCTCCCTGGGGGGAGGGCCGGTGAGCAGTACTTC.

The chain carries TRBV7-2 and TRBJ1-1, with a weak D call TRBD1 (5 bases). The CDR3 contains 13 residues. The germline CDR1 and CDR2 sequences are SGHTA and FQGNSA. The V gene lost 5 bases and the J gene lost 9 bases, with 16 bases spanning the gap. The DNA of the CDR3 is TGTGCCAGCAGCGAACACAGGACCCTGAAAGCTTTCTTT. The encoded protein is CASSEHRTLKAFF.

The chain couples TRBV7-9 to TRBJ1-5; possible D gene TRBD1, 6 bases. V was pared by 1 base and J by 6 bases, with 10 bases between. Per germline, CDR1 SEHNR and CDR2 FQNEAQ (reference sequence). The CDR3 is 14 amino acids. The CDR3 protein is CASSLGGLGQPQHF. As DNA, the CDR3 is TGTGCCAGCAGCTTAGGGGGGCTCGGTCAGCCCCAGCATTTT. Complete variable domain (other parts from reference TRBV7-9 and TRBJ1-5): DTGVSQNPRHKITKRGQNVTFRCDPISEHNRLYWYRQTLGQGPEFLTYFQNEAQLEKSRLLSDRFSAERPKGSFSTLEIQRTEQGDSAMYLCASSLGGLGQPQHFGDGTRLSIL.

The chain employs TRBV19 and TRBJ1-3; possibly TRBD1 for D (5 bases). Trimming took off 5 bases at V and 0 bases at J, with 14 bases between the two ends. The germline CDR1 and CDR2 sequences are LNHDA and SQIVND (reference sequence). This CDR3 is built from 16 residues. CDR3 sequence: CASSSPSGYSGNTIYF. CDR3 in DNA: TGTGCCAGTAGTTCCCCATCAGGGTACTCTGGAAACACCATATATTTT. Using reference TRBV19 and TRBJ1-3 for the parts outside the CDR3, the full variable domain is DGGITQSPKYLFRKEGQNVTLSCEQNLNHDAMYWYRQDPGQGLRLIYYSQIVNDFQKGDIAEGYSVSREKKESFPLTVTSAQKNPTAFYLCASSSPSGYSGNTIYFGEGSWLTVV.

This chain joins TRBV12-2 and TRBJ2-1; the table's D call, TRBD2, was not checked against the DNA. TRBV12-2 is termed a pseudogene. This CDR3 region has 19 residues. In DNA, the CDR3 is TGTGCAAGTCGCTTAACGGGGCTAAAACGGGGGTTATCCTACAATGAGCAGTTCTTC. This gives the protein CASRLTGLKRGLSYNEQFF.

The chain is built from TRBV2 and TRBJ1-1, with TRBD1 matching 11 bases. Looked up from germline, CDR1 is SNHLY and CDR2 is FYNNEI. V shed 8 bases, J shed 6 bases, and the junction held 5 bases outside the gene matches. CDR3 length: 13 residues. The CDR3 coding sequence is TGTGCCAGCGGACAGGGGGCGAGGGCTGAAGCTTTCTTT. Its translation is CASGQGARAEAFF.

As DNA, the CDR3 is TGTGCCAGCAGTTACTACAGGGGGCGAGAGACCCAGTACTTC. Translated, it gives CASSYYRGRETQYF. The chain combines TRBV6-5 with TRBJ2-5; 9 bases line up with TRBD1. With V trimmed by 1 base and J by 4 bases, 1 base remained unmatched. CDR1 is MNHEY and CDR2 is SVGAGI in the germline V gene. The CDR3 spans 14 residues.

The V call is TRBV7-3, the J call TRBJ2-7; the match to TRBD2 covers 7 bases. This CDR3 spans 14 amino acids. Trimming removed 0 bases from V and 7 bases from J; junction bases left unmatched: 6. CDR1 and CDR2 (germline): SGHTA, FQGTGA. The CDR3 spells CASSLTAGRTEQYF. CDR3 coding DNA: TGTGCCAGCAGCTTAACAGCGGGGAGGACGGAGCAGTACTTC.

CDR3 nucleotides: TGTGCCAGCAGCCGAGGGACGGGACGAAACAATGAGCAGTTCTTC. It translates to CASSRGTGRNNEQFF. V gene TRBV7-9 combines with J gene TRBJ2-1, with D perhaps given as TRBD1 or TRBD2 (5 bases each). From germline, CDR1 is SEHNR and CDR2 FQNEAQ (reference sequence). The CDR3 consists of 15 residues. V lost 5 bases and J 5 bases, leaving 16 bases between the germline ends.

This rearrangement joins TRBV11-3 to TRBJ2-1; 10 nucleotides agree with TRBD2. The CDR3 has 15 residues. With V trimmed by 5 bases and J by 9 bases, 10 bases remained unmatched. CDR1 is SGHNT, CDR2 YENEEA, per germline. The DNA for the CDR3 is TGTGCCAGCAGCACTACGGAGGTAGCGGGAGGTGAGCAGTTCTTC. Translation: CASSTTEVAGGEQFF.

For the CDR3, the DNA is TGTGCCAGCAGCTTAGTTGGCAGGGGATGGGAGACCCAGTACTTC. This codes for CASSLVGRGWETQYF. This sequence joins TRBV11-2 and TRBJ2-5, with a tentative D call TRBD1 (6 bases). V lost 1 base and J lost 5, with 14 bases in between. The CDR3 has 15 residues. Per the germline V gene, CDR1 is SGHAT and CDR2 is FQNNGV. The complete variable domain, with remaining parts taken from reference TRBV11-2 and TRBJ2-5, reads EAGVAQSPRYKIIEKRQSVAFWCNPISGHATLYWYQQILGQGPKLLIQFQNNGVVDDSQLPKDRFSAERLKGVDSTLKIQPAKLEDSAVYLCASSLVGRGWETQYFGPGTRLLVL.

This chain uses TRBV11-3 with TRBJ2-2; D gene ambiguous. Trimming pared 4 bases from V and 0 bases from J, leaving 6 bases between. Germline V lookup: CDR1 SGHNT, CDR2 YENEEA. This CDR3 comprises 14 residues. The CDR3 DNA sequence: TGTGCCAGCAGCTCCTATGCGAACACCGGGGAGCTGTTTTTT. Translating gives CASSSYANTGELFF.

The rearrangement links TRBV5-1 to TRBJ2-3, with 9 nucleotides matching TRBD1. The CDR3 is 15 residues long. CDR1 is SGHRS, CDR2 YFSETQ, per germline. J was trimmed by 3 bases and V by 5 bases; bases with no gene match: 7. The CDR3 DNA reads TGCGCCAGCAGGCGGGGACAGGGAGGGACAGATACGCAGTATTTT. It is translated as CASRRGQGGTDTQYF.

The chain has TRBV18 and TRBJ1-2; no reliable D call. This CDR3 comprises 14 residues. The V end lost 4 bases, the J end lost 7 bases, and 16 bases lay between the germline ends. Germline V gene lookup returns CDR1 KGHSH and CDR2 LQKENI. CDR3 sequence: CASSLPGLSGGYTF. The CDR3 nucleotides are TGTGCCAGCTCACTTCCGGGTCTATCGGGTGGCTACACCTTC.

Here the CDR3 reads CASSPHGANTGELFF. In nucleotides, the CDR3 is TGCGCCAGCAGCCCGCACGGTGCGAACACCGGGGAGCTGTTTTTT. The V call is TRBV4-1, the J call TRBJ2-2; no clear D gene. Per germline, CDR1 MGHRA and CDR2 YSYEKL. V lost 4 bases and J lost 0, with 9 bases in between. The CDR3 is 15 residues long.

The V and J genes are TRBV28 and TRBJ1-6; TRBD1 aligns across 8 bases. V shed 7 bases, J shed 6 bases, and the junction held 5 bases outside the gene matches. The length of the CDR3 is 14 residues. Germline CDR1 is MDHEN and CDR2 is SYDVKM. Written as DNA, the CDR3 is TGTGCCAGCATCTCAACAGGGGGTAATTCACCCCTCCACTTT. Amino acids: CASISTGGNSPLHF.

The rearrangement joins TRBV9 to TRBJ1-1; D might be TRBD1 (6 bases). The germline V gene has CDR1 SGDLS and CDR2 YYNGEE. The CDR3 contains 13 residues. V was cut by 3 bases and J by 2 bases, with 8 bases left in between. The CDR3 nucleotides read TGTGCCAGCAGCGGGACAGCTAACACTGAAGCTTTCTTT. The encoded protein is CASSGTANTEAFF.

The count of this clone is one. J is TRBJ1-1 and V is TRBV10-3; D is uncertain. Trimming removed 0 bases at V and 0 bases at J, with 11 bases between. This CDR3 spans 16 amino acids. Germline CDR1 reads ENHRY; CDR2 reads SYGVKD. The CDR3 bases are TGTGCCATCAGTGAGTCGAACTGGCGGGTGAACACTGAAGCTTTCTTT. Its translation: CAISESNWRVNTEAFF.

CDR3 sequence (DNA): TGTGCCAGCAGCTTAGGGCGGGGGGTGCTCGAGCAGTACTTC. Protein sequence: CASSLGRGVLEQYF. The chain joins TRBV11-3 to TRBJ2-7; TRBD2 aligns across 8 bases. The CDR3 has 14 residues. The ends lost 1 base at V and 6 bases at J; junction bases unmatched: 5. The V gene's germline CDR1 is SGHNT and CDR2 YENEEA.

Only one count was recorded for this clone. The J gene is TRBJ1-1, the V gene TRBV25-1, with 10 bases matching TRBD1. Germline trimming cut 4 bases from V and 7 bases from J; bases unmatched to any gene: 3. CDR3 length: 13 residues. Germline CDR1 reads MGHDK; CDR2 reads SYGVNS. The CDR3 protein is CASSARTGGEAFF. CDR3 DNA sequence: TGTGCCAGCAGTGCCCGGACAGGGGGTGAAGCTTTCTTT. The whole variable domain, filled in from reference TRBV25-1 and TRBJ1-1, reads EADIYQTPRYLVIGTGKKITLECSQTMGHDKMYWYQQDPGMELHLIHYSYGVNSTEKGDLSSESTVSRIRTEHFPLTLESARPSHTSQYLCASSARTGGEAFFGQGTRLTVV.

The V call is TRBV4-3, the J call TRBJ1-1; D is unresolved. Germline loops: CDR1 LGHNA, CDR2 YSLEER. V was trimmed by 1 base and J by 1 base, leaving 4 bases between them. The length of the CDR3 is 13 residues. The CDR3 is CASSQVRNTEAFF. In DNA form, the CDR3 reads TGCGCCAGCAGCCAAGTGAGGAACACTGAAGCTTTCTTT.

V is TRBV9 and J is TRBJ1-3; D gene uncertain. Germline CDR1 reads SGDLS; CDR2 reads YYNGEE. V lost 4 bases and J 0 bases, leaving 14 bases between the germline ends. The CDR3 is 16 amino acids. DNA for the CDR3: TGTGCCAGCAGCCCCCGACAATTCAACTCTGGAAACACCATATATTTT. Residues: CASSPRQFNSGNTIYF. Full variable domain (outside the CDR3, taken from reference TRBV9 and TRBJ1-3): DSGVTQTPKHLITATGQRVTLRCSPRSGDLSVYWYQQSLDQGLQFLIQYYNGEERAKGNILERFSAQQFPDLHSELNLSSLELGDSALYFCASSPRQFNSGNTIYFGEGSWLTVV.

The V gene is TRBV4-3, the J gene TRBJ1-2; 10 nucleotides align to TRBD1. With V trimmed by 3 bases and J by 6 bases, 10 bases remained unmatched. In germline, CDR1 is LGHNA, CDR2 YSLEER. This CDR3 contains 16 residues. The CDR3 loop is CASSQEPGQGLDGYTF. Written as DNA, the CDR3 is TGCGCCAGCAGCCAGGAACCGGGACAGGGGTTAGATGGCTACACCTTC.

This chain links TRBV30 with TRBJ2-2; 11 nucleotides match TRBD2. The CDR3 extends over 14 amino acids. V was clipped by 5 bases and J by 5 bases; unmatched bases: 4. The germline V gene encodes CDR1 GTSNPN and CDR2 SVGIG (reference sequence). The CDR3 loop reads CAWFLAGGTGELFF. The CDR3 DNA is TGTGCCTGGTTTCTAGCGGGAGGTACCGGGGAGCTGTTTTTT.

A single count supports this clone. This chain links TRBV6-5 with TRBJ1-2; the match to TRBD1 covers 9 bases. This CDR3 is 12 amino acids long. The junction had 6 bases not matched to a gene; V was cut back by 10 bases and J by 6 bases. Germline assignment: CDR1 MNHEY and CDR2 SVGAGI. DNA for the CDR3: TGTGCCACCGGGGACAGGGCAGATGGCTACACCTTC. It codes for CATGDRADGYTF.

The V call is TRBV7-8, the J call TRBJ2-1; TRBD2 matches at 7 bases. The CDR3 loop spans 17 amino acids. J lost 4 bases, V lost 2 bases, and 11 bases had no gene match. Germline-derived CDR1 and CDR2 are SGHVS and FQNEAQ. CDR3 residues: CASSLSSASGEYNEQFF. CDR3 sequence (DNA): TGTGCCAGCAGCTTATCCAGTGCTAGCGGAGAATACAATGAGCAGTTCTTC.

V usage is TRBV15 and J usage is TRBJ2-1, with no clear D. Germline CDR1 is LNHNV and CDR2 is YYDKDF (reference sequence). The V end lost 0 bases, the J end lost 9 bases, and 9 bases lay between the germline ends. The CDR3 is 13 amino acids. The CDR3 sequence is CATSRDYGGEQFF. As DNA, the CDR3 is TGTGCCACCAGCAGAGATTACGGCGGTGAGCAGTTCTTC.

The chain is built from TRBV28 and TRBJ1-4; D is unresolved. Trimming removed 3 bases at V and 3 bases at J, with 11 bases between. There are 15 residues in the CDR3. CDR1 is MDHEN, CDR2 SYDVKM, per germline. Here the CDR3 reads CASSFAFRANEKLFF. The DNA for the CDR3 is TGTGCCAGCAGTTTCGCCTTTAGGGCTAATGAAAAACTGTTTTTT.

J is TRBJ1-1 and V is TRBV9; D not resolved. Germline values: CDR1 SGDLS, CDR2 YYNGEE. The CDR3 covers 13 residues. V lost 7 bases, J lost 3 bases, and 13 bases lay in between. CDR3 in amino acids: CASRGTSYTEAFF. The CDR3 region has the DNA TGTGCCAGCCGAGGTACAAGTTACACTGAAGCTTTCTTT. The whole variable domain, filled in from reference TRBV9 and TRBJ1-1, reads DSGVTQTPKHLITATGQRVTLRCSPRSGDLSVYWYQQSLDQGLQFLIQYYNGEERAKGNILERFSAQQFPDLHSELNLSSLELGDSALYFCASRGTSYTEAFFGQGTRLTVV.

This chain links TRBV5-6 with TRBJ1-6; tentative D call: TRBD1 (5 bases). V was shortened by 3 bases and J by 4 bases, with 17 bases between the two germline ends. Germline V gene lookup returns CDR1 SGHDT and CDR2 YYEEEE. This CDR3 contains 17 residues. CDR3 DNA sequence: TGTGCCAGCAGCTGGAGTTCCGGGGCCCGATATAATTCACCCCTCCACTTT. This encodes CASSWSSGARYNSPLHF.

The V gene is TRBV6-4, the J gene TRBJ1-5; maybe TRBD1 (6 bases). The CDR3 runs to 14 residues. The ends were cut back, 5 bases at V and 3 bases at J, with 11 bases in the middle. Germline CDR1 MRHNA, CDR2 SNTAGT. The CDR3 here is CASSFGQTNQPQHF. CDR3 nucleotides: TGTGCCAGCAGTTTTGGACAGACCAATCAGCCCCAGCATTTT.

This chain's CDR3 is CAANSRVLSAFF. CDR3 in DNA: TGTGCCGCCAACTCAAGGGTTCTTTCAGCTTTCTTT. This chain connects TRBV30 to TRBJ1-1; D gene unclear. V was trimmed by 8 bases and J by 10 bases, leaving 20 bases between them. The germline V gene has CDR1 GTSNPN and CDR2 SVGIG (reference sequence). The CDR3 totals 12 residues.